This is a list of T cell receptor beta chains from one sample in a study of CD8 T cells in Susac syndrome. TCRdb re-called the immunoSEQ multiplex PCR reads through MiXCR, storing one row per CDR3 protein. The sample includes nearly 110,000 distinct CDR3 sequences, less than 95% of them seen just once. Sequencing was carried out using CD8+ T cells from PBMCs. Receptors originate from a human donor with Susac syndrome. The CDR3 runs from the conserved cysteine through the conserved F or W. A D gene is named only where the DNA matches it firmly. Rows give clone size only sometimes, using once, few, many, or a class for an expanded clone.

cdr3_aa: CASSQGVGTAGNTIYF
cdr3_nt: TGTGCCAGCAGCCAAGGTGTCGGGACAGCTGGAAACACCATATATTTT
j_call: TRBJ1-3
d_call: TRBD1
v_call: TRBV3-1
clone_size: NA

cdr3_aa: CASSGPQGQGAPSGANVLTF
cdr3_nt: TGTGCCAGCAGCGGGCCGCAGGGACAGGGTGCCCCCTCTGGGGCCAACGTCCTGACTTTC
j_call: TRBJ2-6
d_call: TRBD1
v_call: TRBV13
clone_size: NA

cdr3_aa: CSARAPVEGLADTQYF
cdr3_nt: TGCAGTGCTAGAGCGCCAGTTGAAGGACTAGCAGATACGCAGTATTTT
j_call: TRBJ2-3
d_call: TRBD2
v_call: TRBV20-1
clone_size: once

cdr3_aa: CSARDQGDTNYGYTF
cdr3_nt: TGCAGTGCTAGAGATCAAGGGGATACTAACTATGGCTACACCTTC
j_call: TRBJ1-2
d_call: NA
v_call: TRBV20-1
clone_size: NA

cdr3_aa: CASQLAGEINEQFF
cdr3_nt: TGTGCCAGCCAACTAGCGGGGGAGATCAATGAGCAGTTCTTC
j_call: TRBJ2-1
d_call: TRBD2
v_call: TRBV27
clone_size: NA

cdr3_aa: CASSLRSDRAHGYTF
cdr3_nt: TGTGCCAGCAGCCTACGGTCCGACCGGGCGCATGGCTACACCTTC
j_call: TRBJ1-2
d_call: NA
v_call: TRBV13
clone_size: NA

cdr3_aa: CASSLASGGPYEQYF
cdr3_nt: TGCGCCAGCAGCCTGGCTAGCGGGGGGCCATACGAGCAGTACTTC
j_call: TRBJ2-7
d_call: TRBD2
v_call: TRBV4-1
clone_size: NA

cdr3_aa: CATRATDGNSPLHF
cdr3_nt: TGTGCCACCAGGGCCACGGACGGGAATTCACCCCTCCACTTT
j_call: TRBJ1-6
d_call: NA
v_call: TRBV15
clone_size: NA

cdr3_aa: CASSVEGQPSYNSPLHF
cdr3_nt: TGTGCCAGCAGCGTAGAGGGTCAGCCCTCCTATAATTCACCCCTCCACTTT
j_call: TRBJ1-6
d_call: NA
v_call: TRBV9
clone_size: NA

cdr3_aa: CASSLGAGESGELFF
cdr3_nt: TGTGCCAGCAGCTTGGGGGCAGGGGAGTCCGGGGAGCTGTTTTTT
j_call: TRBJ2-2
d_call: NA
v_call: TRBV5-4
clone_size: NA

cdr3_aa: CASSLTGQSLNYGYTF
cdr3_nt: TGTGCCAGCAGTTTGACAGGGCAGTCCCTGAACTATGGCTACACCTTC
j_call: TRBJ1-2
d_call: TRBD1
v_call: TRBV27
clone_size: NA

cdr3_aa: CASSQVPDSTGNQPQHF
cdr3_nt: TGCGCCAGCAGCCAAGTCCCGGACAGTACGGGGAATCAGCCCCAGCATTTT
j_call: TRBJ1-5
d_call: NA
v_call: TRBV4-1
clone_size: NA

cdr3_aa: CASSAATRDRQAKNIQYF
cdr3_nt: TGTGCCAGCAGCGCAGCGACCCGGGACAGACAAGCCAAAAACATTCAGTACTTC
j_call: TRBJ2-4
d_call: TRBD1
v_call: TRBV9
clone_size: NA

cdr3_aa: CASSMFGEASPLHF
cdr3_nt: TGTGCCAGTAGTATGTTCGGGGAGGCTTCACCCCTCCACTTT
j_call: TRBJ1-6
d_call: NA
v_call: TRBV19
clone_size: NA

cdr3_aa: CASSYFENGYGYTF
cdr3_nt: TGTGCCAGCAGTTACTTCGAAAACGGCTATGGCTACACCTTC
j_call: TRBJ1-2
d_call: NA
v_call: TRBV6-5
clone_size: NA

cdr3_aa: CSVDGGVYGYTF
cdr3_nt: TGCAGCGTTGACGGCGGAGTCTATGGCTACACCTTC
j_call: TRBJ1-2
d_call: NA
v_call: TRBV29-1
clone_size: NA

cdr3_aa: CAARGVQETQYF
cdr3_nt: TGTGCCGCGCGGGGGGTCCAAGAGACCCAGTACTTC
j_call: TRBJ2-5
d_call: TRBD2
v_call: TRBV6-1
clone_size: once

cdr3_aa: CASSTLERGDRDTQYF
cdr3_nt: TGTGCCAGCAGCACCCTCGAGCGGGGAGATAGGGATACGCAGTATTTT
j_call: TRBJ2-3
d_call: TRBD2
v_call: TRBV7-9
clone_size: NA

cdr3_aa: CASSQEASSSYNEQFF
cdr3_nt: TGTGCCAGCAGCCAAGAGGCTAGCAGCTCCTACAATGAGCAGTTCTTC
j_call: TRBJ2-1
d_call: NA
v_call: TRBV4-2
clone_size: NA

cdr3_aa: CASKGRAYGYTF
cdr3_nt: TGTGCCAGCAAGGGCAGGGCCTATGGCTACACCTTC
j_call: TRBJ1-2
d_call: NA
v_call: TRBV2
clone_size: NA